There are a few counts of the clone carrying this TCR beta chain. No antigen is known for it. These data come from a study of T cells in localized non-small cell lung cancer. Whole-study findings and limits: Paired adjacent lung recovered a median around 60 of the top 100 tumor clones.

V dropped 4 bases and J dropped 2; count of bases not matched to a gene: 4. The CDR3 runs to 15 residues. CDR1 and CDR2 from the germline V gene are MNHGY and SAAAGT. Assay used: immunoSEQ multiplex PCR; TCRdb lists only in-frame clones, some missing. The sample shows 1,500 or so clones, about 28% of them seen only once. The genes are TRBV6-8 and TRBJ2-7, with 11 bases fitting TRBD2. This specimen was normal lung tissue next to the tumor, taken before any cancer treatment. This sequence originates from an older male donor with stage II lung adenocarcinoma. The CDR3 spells CASSWTSGSAYEQYF. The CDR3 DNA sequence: TGTGCCAGCAGTTGGACTAGCGGGTCCGCCTACGAGCAGTACTTC.